The subject of this entry is one TCR beta chain. Its specificity is unknown. Primers: 60 Vbeta forward and 13 Jbeta reverse. Sequenced by immunoSEQ multiplex PCR; TCRdb stores in-frame clones only, minus some. The sample lists 140,000 or so clones, roughly 70% occurring once. The sample comes from a study of cytomegalovirus exposure and HLA in healthy donors. Overall study: About 79% of 398 genotyped donors fell in the Caucasian-associated ancestry cluster.

Notes on the study in general: A later analysis linked a missense DCLRE1C variant to TCR beta V- and J-gene trimming.

Germline CDR1 and CDR2: MRHNA and SNTAGT. There are 14 residues in the CDR3. V lost 4 bases and J lost 3, with 13 bases in between. This TCR derives from a man younger than 30 in good health and CMV-seropositive. The sequencing sample was made of PBMCs. This chain joins TRBV6-4 and TRBJ2-7, with D tentatively TRBD2 (5 bases). This CDR3 reads CASSVIKTIYEQYF. The DNA for the CDR3 is TGTGCCAGCAGTGTCATCAAGACTATCTACGAGCAGTACTTC.